These 2 T cell receptor beta chains came from one sample sequenced in a study of low-dose radiotherapy and immunotherapy resistance in tumors. TRAV- and TRBV-specific primers primed first-strand cDNA, covering alpha and beta chains. Over about 18 PCR cycles, TCRs were amplified from a constant-region primer and V-primer adapter. TCRdb ran MiXCR on the reads and lists one entry per CDR3 protein. The sample records approximately 91,000 distinct CDR3 sequences, 20% being singletons. Time point defined: after trial treatment. Treatment: LDRT plus nivolumab, ipilimumab, low-dose cyclophosphamide and aspirin (RACIN trial). The specimen comprised PBMCs, sampled after low-dose radiotherapy plus immunotherapy. The receptors here all came from a female donor with ovarian cancer.

The gene calls are TRBV27 and TRBJ2-2; 9 bases match TRBD1. V gave up 6 bases and J gave up 8 bases; unmatched junction bases: 10. The CDR3 spans 15 residues. CDR1 is MNHEY and CDR2 is SMNVEV in the germline V gene (reference sequence). The DNA for the CDR3 is TGTGCCAGCAGCCGAACGGACAGGGGTAAAGGGGAGCTGTTTTTT. This encodes CASSRTDRGKGELFF.

J is TRBJ2-7 and V is TRBV15, with TRBD2 matching over 7 bases. V lost 1 base, J lost 7 bases, and 7 bases stayed unmatched. The CDR3 covers 14 residues. CDR1 and CDR2 (germline): LNHNV, YYDKDF (reference sequence). The DNA for the CDR3 is TGTGCCACCAGCAGAGGGGGGGGGACGGGTGAGCAGTACTTC. Residues: CATSRGGGTGEQYF.